In its sample, the clone carrying this T cell receptor (beta chain) was seen once. The age range of participants was about 18 to 95 years, with residence in some 25 US areas. Categorization into cohorts depended on clinical history that participants reported. The V gene's germline CDR1 is SGHRS and CDR2 YFSETQ. The CDR3 is 15 residues long. Trimming removed 2 bases from V and 0 bases from J, with 8 bases in between. This sample is part of a study of blood T cell repertoires in COVID-19. Under the authors' procedure: Estimated nucleated cell counts came from reference gene primer amplification. The data were produced by immunoSEQ multiplex PCR, yet TCRdb's version contains in-frame clones alone and is incomplete. V and J calls and clone size come straight from that table; D and trimming were deduced from the DNA. This sample has about 310,000 clones; roughly nine tenths occur once, and the top ten carry roughly a tenth.

The J gene is TRBJ2-2, the V gene TRBV5-1; no definite D call. The clonotype originates from a woman aged 25-40 years who had recovered from COVID-19. Sequenced input: PBMCs or T cells enriched from blood (not recorded which). CDR3 amino acids: CASSFSVSNTGELFF. The CDR3 DNA is TGCGCCAGCAGCTTCAGTGTTTCGAACACCGGGGAGCTGTTTTTT.